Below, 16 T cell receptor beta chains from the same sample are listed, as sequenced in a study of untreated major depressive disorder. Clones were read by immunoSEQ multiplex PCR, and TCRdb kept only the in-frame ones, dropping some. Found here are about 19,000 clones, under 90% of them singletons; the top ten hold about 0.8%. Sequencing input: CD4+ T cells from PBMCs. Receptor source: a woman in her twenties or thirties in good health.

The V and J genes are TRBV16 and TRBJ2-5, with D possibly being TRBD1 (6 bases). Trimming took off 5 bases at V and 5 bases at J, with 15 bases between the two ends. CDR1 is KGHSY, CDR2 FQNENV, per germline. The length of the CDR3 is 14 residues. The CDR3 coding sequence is TGTGCCAGCAGCTGGACAGAGTTAAGGGAGACCCAGTACTTC. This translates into CASSWTELRETQYF. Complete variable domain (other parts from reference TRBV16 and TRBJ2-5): GEEVAQTPKHLVRGEGQKAKLYCAPIKGHSYVFWYQQVLKNEFKFLISFQNENVFDETGMPKERFSAKCLPNSPCSLEIQATKLEDSAVYFCASSWTELRETQYFGPGTRLLVL.

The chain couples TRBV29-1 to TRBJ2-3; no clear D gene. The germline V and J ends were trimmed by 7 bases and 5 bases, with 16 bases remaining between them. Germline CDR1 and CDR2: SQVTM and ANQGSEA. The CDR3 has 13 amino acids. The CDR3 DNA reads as TGCAGCGCCCCGGGCCTAACTGGAGATACGCAGTATTTT. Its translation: CSAPGLTGDTQYF.

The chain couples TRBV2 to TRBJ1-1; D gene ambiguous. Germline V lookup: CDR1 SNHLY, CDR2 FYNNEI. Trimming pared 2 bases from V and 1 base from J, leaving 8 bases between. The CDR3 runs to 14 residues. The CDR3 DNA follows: TGTGCCAGCAGTGAAAAGGTCAGGAACACTGAAGCTTTCTTT. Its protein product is CASSEKVRNTEAFF.

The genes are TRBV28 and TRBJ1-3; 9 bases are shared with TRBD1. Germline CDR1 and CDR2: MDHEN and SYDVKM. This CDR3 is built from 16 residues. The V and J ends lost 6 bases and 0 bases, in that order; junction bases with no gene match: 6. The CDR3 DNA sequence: TGTGCCAGCAGCCGGACAGGGGCTCTCTCTGGAAACACCATATATTTT. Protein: CASSRTGALSGNTIYF.

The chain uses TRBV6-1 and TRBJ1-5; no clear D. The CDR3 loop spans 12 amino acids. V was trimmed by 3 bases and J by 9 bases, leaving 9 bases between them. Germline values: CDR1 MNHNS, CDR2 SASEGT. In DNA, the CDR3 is TGTGCCAGCAGTGAGCTGGCAGGGCCCCAGCATTTT. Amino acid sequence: CASSELAGPQHF.

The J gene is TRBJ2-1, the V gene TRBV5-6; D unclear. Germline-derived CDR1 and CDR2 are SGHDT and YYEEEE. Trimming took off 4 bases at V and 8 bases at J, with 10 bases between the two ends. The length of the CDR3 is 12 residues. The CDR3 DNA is TGTGCCAGCAGCCCTCAGGTCGATGAGCAGTTCTTC. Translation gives CASSPQVDEQFF. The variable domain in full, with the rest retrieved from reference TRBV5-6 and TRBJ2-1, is DAGVTQSPTHLIKTRGQQVTLRCSPKSGHDTVSWYQQALGQGPQFIFQYYEEEERQRGNFPDRFSGHQFPNYSSELNVNALLLGDSALYLCASSPQVDEQFFGPGTRLTVL.

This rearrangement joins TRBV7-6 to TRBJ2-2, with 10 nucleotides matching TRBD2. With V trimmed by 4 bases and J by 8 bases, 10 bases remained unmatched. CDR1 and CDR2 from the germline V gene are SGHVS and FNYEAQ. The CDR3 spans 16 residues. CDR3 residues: CASSYRASGGLGELFF. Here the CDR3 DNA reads TGTGCCAGCAGCTACCGAGCTAGCGGGGGCTTGGGGGAGCTGTTTTTT.

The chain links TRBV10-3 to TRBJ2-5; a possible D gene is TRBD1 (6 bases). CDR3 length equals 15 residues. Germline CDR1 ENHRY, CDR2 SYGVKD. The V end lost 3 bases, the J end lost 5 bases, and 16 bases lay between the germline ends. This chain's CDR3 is CAISDTRGTHETQYF. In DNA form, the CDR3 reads TGTGCCATCAGTGACACAAGGGGGACCCACGAGACCCAGTACTTC.

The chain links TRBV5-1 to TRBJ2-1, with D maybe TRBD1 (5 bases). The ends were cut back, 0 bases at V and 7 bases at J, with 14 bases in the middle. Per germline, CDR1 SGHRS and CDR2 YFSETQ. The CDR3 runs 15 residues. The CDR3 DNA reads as TGCGCCAGCAGCTTGGTGCAGGGCGGTATGAATGAGCAGTTCTTC. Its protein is CASSLVQGGMNEQFF. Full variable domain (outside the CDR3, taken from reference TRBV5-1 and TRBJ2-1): KAGVTQTPRYLIKTRGQQVTLSCSPISGHRSVSWYQQTPGQGLQFLFEYFSETQRNKGNFPGRFSGRQFSNSRSEMNVSTLELGDSALYLCASSLVQGGMNEQFFGPGTRLTVL.

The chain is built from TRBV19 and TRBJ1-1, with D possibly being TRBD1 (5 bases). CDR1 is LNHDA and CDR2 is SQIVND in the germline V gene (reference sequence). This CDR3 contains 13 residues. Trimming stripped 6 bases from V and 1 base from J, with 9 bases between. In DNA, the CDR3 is TGTGCCAGTAGGGCAGGGAGGAACACTGAAGCTTTCTTT. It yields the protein CASRAGRNTEAFF.

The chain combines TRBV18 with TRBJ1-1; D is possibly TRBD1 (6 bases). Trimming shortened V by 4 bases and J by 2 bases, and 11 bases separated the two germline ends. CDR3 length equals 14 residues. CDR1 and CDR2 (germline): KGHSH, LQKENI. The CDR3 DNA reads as TGTGCCAGCTCACAGGGGACACCAAACACTGAAGCTTTCTTT. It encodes CASSQGTPNTEAFF.

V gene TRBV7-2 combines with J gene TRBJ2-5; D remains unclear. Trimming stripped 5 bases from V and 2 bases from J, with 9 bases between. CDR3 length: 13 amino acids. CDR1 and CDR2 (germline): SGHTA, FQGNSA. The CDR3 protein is CASSPILQETQYF. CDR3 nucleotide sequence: TGTGCCAGCAGCCCCATACTTCAAGAGACCCAGTACTTC. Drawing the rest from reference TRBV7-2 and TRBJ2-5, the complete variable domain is GAGVSQSPSNKVTEKGKDVELRCDPISGHTALYWYRQSLGQGLEFLIYFQGNSAPDKSGLPSDRFSAERTGGSVSTLTIQRTQQEDSAVYLCASSPILQETQYFGPGTRLLVL.

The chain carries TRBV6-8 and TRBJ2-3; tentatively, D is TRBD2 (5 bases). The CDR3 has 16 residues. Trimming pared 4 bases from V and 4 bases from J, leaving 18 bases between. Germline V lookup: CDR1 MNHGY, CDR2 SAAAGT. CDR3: CASSCRTGIKADTQYF. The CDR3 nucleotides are TGTGCCAGCAGTTGCCGGACTGGAATAAAGGCAGATACGCAGTATTTT.

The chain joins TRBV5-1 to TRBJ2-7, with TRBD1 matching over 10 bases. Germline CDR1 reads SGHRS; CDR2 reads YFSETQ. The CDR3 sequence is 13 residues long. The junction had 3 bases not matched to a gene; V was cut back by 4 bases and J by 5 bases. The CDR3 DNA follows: TGCGCCAGCAGCCCGACAGGGGGCAACGAGCAGTACTTC. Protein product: CASSPTGGNEQYF. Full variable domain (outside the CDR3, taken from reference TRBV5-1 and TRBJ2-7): KAGVTQTPRYLIKTRGQQVTLSCSPISGHRSVSWYQQTPGQGLQFLFEYFSETQRNKGNFPGRFSGRQFSNSRSEMNVSTLELGDSALYLCASSPTGGNEQYFGPGTRLTVT.

The CDR3 here is CSVGTGPGETQYF. Written as DNA, the CDR3 is TGCAGCGTGGGGACAGGGCCTGGGGAGACCCAGTACTTC. The rearrangement joins TRBV29-1 to TRBJ2-5, with 9 bases that match TRBD1. The CDR3 is 13 amino acids. The germline gives CDR1 SQVTM, CDR2 ANQGSEA. After removal of 6 bases from V and 5 bases from J, the junction contained 7 bases not matched to a gene.

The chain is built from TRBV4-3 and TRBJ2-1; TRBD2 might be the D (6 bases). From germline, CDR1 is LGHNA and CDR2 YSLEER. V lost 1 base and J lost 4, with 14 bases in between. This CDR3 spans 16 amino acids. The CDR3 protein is CASSQGFGLQYNEQFF. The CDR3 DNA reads TGCGCCAGCAGCCAAGGGTTTGGACTACAATACAATGAGCAGTTCTTC.